Shown below are 2 T cell receptor beta chains from a single sample sequenced in a study of blood T cells in healthy people across ages. For the second PCR, which ran for about 6 to 12 cycles, a sample-barcoded 5' primer and a J-beta primer mix were used. TCRdb reprocessed the 5' RACE reads via MiXCR and lists one record per CDR3 protein. The table has about 1.1 million distinct CDR3 sequences, 35% to 40% seen once; the top ten hold about an eighth. Sequenced material: blood. The receptors originated from a man aged 18 to 30 in good health.

The chain links TRBV7-3 to TRBJ2-2; no definite D call. Germline CDR1 reads SGHTA; CDR2 reads FQGTGA. The CDR3 contains 14 residues. V dropped 3 bases and J dropped 0 bases, with 5 bases sitting between them. The CDR3 sequence is CASSFNANTGELFF. The CDR3 DNA sequence: TGTGCCAGCAGCTTCAATGCGAACACCGGGGAGCTGTTTTTT.

This chain uses TRBV20-1 with TRBJ1-2; 7 bases match TRBD1. The CDR3 spans 13 residues. The germline V gene has CDR1 DFQATT and CDR2 SNEGSKA (reference sequence). Trimming took 2 bases from V and 6 from J; bases not matched to a gene: 6. CDR3 in DNA: TGCAGTGCTAGAAGGGACAGTCCGAATGGCTACACCTTC. Its translation: CSARRDSPNGYTF.